Each of the 13 T cell receptor beta chains below was sequenced from the same sample in a study of OX40 agonist ivuxolimab in advanced cancers. Assay used: immunoSEQ multiplex PCR; TCRdb lists only in-frame clones, some missing. The sample yields about 70,000 clones, around 84% seen once. Sequenced here: CD4+ or CD8+ T cells sorted from blood, sampled in a trial of the OX40 agonist ivuxolimab. The origin of the receptors is an adult with an advanced solid tumor such as melanoma, head and neck, liver or kidney cancer.

The rearrangement uses TRBV7-8 and TRBJ1-5, with D perhaps matching TRBD1 (6 bases). CDR3 length: 14 residues. V lost 5 bases and J lost 4, with 12 bases in between. Germline V CDR1 and CDR2: SGHVS, FQNEAQ. CDR3 sequence (DNA): TGTGCCAGCAGCCATGGACAGAATAATCAGCCCCAGCATTTT. Protein product: CASSHGQNNQPQHF.

The chain joins TRBV7-2 to TRBJ1-2; D is possibly TRBD1 (6 bases). The V and J ends lost 4 bases and 4 bases respectively, with 10 bases between them. The CDR3 extends over 13 amino acids. In germline, CDR1 is SGHTA, CDR2 FQGNSA. CDR3 bases: TGTGCCAGCAGCTCAAGACAGGTCTATGGCTACACCTTC. This codes for CASSSRQVYGYTF.

The chain recombines TRBV12-5 with TRBJ1-5; no clear D. V was pared by 1 base and J by 3 bases, with 10 bases between. The V gene's germline CDR1 is LGHNT and CDR2 FRNRAP. The CDR3 loop spans 15 amino acids. CDR3 DNA: TGTGCTAGTGGTTTGGGGACGGAAACCAATCAGCCCCAGCATTTT. Amino acids: CASGLGTETNQPQHF.

This clone was recorded only once. The V call is TRBV7-9, the J call TRBJ2-2; 13 positions agree with TRBD2. CDR3 length equals 19 residues. Trimming removed 0 bases from V and 1 base from J; junction bases left unmatched: 5. CDR1 is SEHNR, CDR2 FQNEAQ, per germline (reference sequence). The CDR3 loop is CASSLARTSGGLNTGELFF. CDR3 in DNA: TGTGCCAGCAGCTTAGCTAGGACTAGCGGGGGCTTGAACACCGGGGAGCTGTTTTTT.

The V and J genes are TRBV6-6 and TRBJ2-3; D remains ambiguous. Deletions cut 3 bases from V and 6 bases from J, with 10 bases between. The CDR3 contains 13 residues. Germline loops: CDR1 MNHNY, CDR2 SVGAGI (reference sequence). The CDR3 nucleotides are TGTGCCAGCAGTTATACGGTCGGGGATACGCAGTATTTT. Translating it yields CASSYTVGDTQYF.

The chain combines TRBV7-9 with TRBJ1-1; D is ambiguous. V gave up 5 bases and J gave up 3 bases, with 10 bases separating them. The CDR3 is 13 residues long. The germline CDR1 and CDR2 sequences are SEHNR and FQNEAQ (reference sequence). The CDR3 nucleotides are TGTGCCAGCAGCCCCATGGGTGACACTGAAGCTTTCTTT. This codes for CASSPMGDTEAFF.

The CDR3 reads CASSLGPRYEQYV. In DNA, the CDR3 is TGTGCCAGCTCACTGGGGCCTCGCTACGAGCAGTACGTC. This sequence joins TRBV18 and TRBJ2-7, with D possibly matching TRBD1 (5 bases). Germline V lookup: CDR1 KGHSH, CDR2 LQKENI. The CDR3 covers 13 residues. Trimming took 4 bases from V and 3 from J, leaving 10 bases between them.

The rearrangement links TRBV4-2 to TRBJ1-4; weak D call: TRBD1 (5 bases). This CDR3 has 16 amino acids. Germline CDR1 LGHNA, CDR2 YNFKEQ. With 0 bases removed from V and 5 bases from J, the gap between germline ends came to 13 bases. The CDR3 bases are TGTGCCAGCAGCCAAGATCTGGGGGGTCCCAATGAAAAACTGTTTTTT. This sequence encodes CASSQDLGGPNEKLFF.

The V gene is TRBV30, the J gene TRBJ2-1, with 8 bases aligning to TRBD2. V shed 1 base and J 3 bases; nucleotides not matched to a gene: 2. This CDR3 has 14 residues. Germline-derived CDR1 and CDR2 are GTSNPN and SVGIG (reference sequence). Here the CDR3 DNA reads TGTGCCTGGAGTGGGCTAGCGGGCTACAATGAGCAGTTCTTC. Its translation is CAWSGLAGYNEQFF.

The chain couples TRBV19 to TRBJ2-2; D is unclear. Trimming cost V 6 bases and J 3 bases, with 14 bases left between them. The CDR3 extends over 15 amino acids. Germline V CDR1 and CDR2: LNHDA, SQIVND (reference sequence). CDR3 DNA: TGTGCCAGTAGATACATTCCAGACCACACCGGGGAGCTGTTTTTT. Protein sequence: CASRYIPDHTGELFF.

This chain links TRBV2 with TRBJ1-1; no reliable D call. The CDR3 covers 12 residues. V dropped 7 bases and J dropped 8 bases, with 14 bases sitting between them. Germline V gene lookup returns CDR1 SNHLY and CDR2 FYNNEI. The CDR3 nucleotides read TGTGCCAGCACCCTAGGGCCTCCGGAAGCTTTCTTT. It specifies CASTLGPPEAFF.

The rearrangement uses TRBV30 and TRBJ1-2, with D perhaps TRBD1 (6 bases). Trimming took 1 base from V and 5 from J, leaving 8 bases between them. The CDR3 is 12 amino acids. The germline V gene has CDR1 GTSNPN and CDR2 SVGIG (reference sequence). Here the CDR3 DNA reads TGTGCCTGGAGTGACAGGGATTATGGCTACACCTTC. Protein: CAWSDRDYGYTF. The full variable domain, its missing parts supplied by reference TRBV30 and TRBJ1-2, is SQTIHQWPATLVQPVGSPLSLECTVEGTSNPNLYWYRQAAGRGLQLLFYSVGIGQISSEVPQNLSASRPQDRQFILSSKKLLLSDSGFYLCAWSDRDYGYTFGSGTRLTVV.

The rearrangement joins TRBV7-2 to TRBJ2-3, with D uncertain. CDR1 and CDR2 (germline): SGHTA, FQGNSA. The V and J ends lost 3 bases and 2 bases respectively, with 3 bases between them. The CDR3 runs to 12 residues. The DNA for the CDR3 is TGTGCCAGCAGCTTCTTCACAGATACGCAGTATTTT. Translated, it gives CASSFFTDTQYF.